These 11 T cell receptor beta chains were all obtained from the same sample, sequenced in a study of CD8 T cells in Susac syndrome (dated by TCRdb to about 2019). Libraries were prepared through the immunoSEQ multiplex PCR assay. RNA was extracted with the RNeasy kit and roughly 0.5 to 1 ug was reverse transcribed using random hexamers. TCRdb reworked the public reads: Q25 trimming with fastp, MiXCR clone assembly, productive beta chains retained. Entries that share a CDR3 protein sequence are merged under the most common genes and DNA. The sample includes some 110,000 distinct CDR3 sequences, with 85% to 95% observed a single time. Jointly, the top ten make up around 0.3% of the sample. Sequencing used CD8+ T cells from PBMCs. These receptors all stem from a human donor with multiple sclerosis.

This chain connects TRBV3-1 to TRBJ2-1; 8 bases agree with TRBD2. The germline V gene has CDR1 LGHDT and CDR2 YNNKEL (reference sequence). The ends lost 1 base at V and 3 bases at J; junction bases unmatched: 2. The CDR3 is 15 residues long. The CDR3 nucleotides read TGTGCCAGCAGCCAAGTAACTAGCGGCTACAATGAGCAGTTCTTC. This translates into CASSQVTSGYNEQFF.

The gene calls are TRBV20-1 and TRBJ2-3; TRBD2 agrees at 9 bases. The CDR3 runs to 16 residues. J was trimmed by 0 bases and V by 0 bases; bases with no gene match: 4. Germline assignment: CDR1 DFQATT and CDR2 SNEGSKA (reference sequence). The CDR3 loop reads CSARDLAGGSTDTQYF. In DNA form, the CDR3 reads TGCAGTGCTAGAGATTTGGCGGGGGGGAGCACAGATACGCAGTATTTT.

A few counts support this clonotype. This chain connects TRBV27 to TRBJ2-7; tentatively, D is TRBD2 (5 bases). The CDR3 is made up of 15 amino acids. Trimming took off 5 bases at V and 5 bases at J, with 19 bases between the two ends. CDR1 and CDR2 from the germline V gene are MNHEY and SMNVEV (reference sequence). CDR3 sequence reads: CASSPPSRGWNEQYF. CDR3 DNA sequence: TGTGCCAGCAGTCCACCCAGTAGAGGGTGGAACGAGCAGTACTTC.

This clonotype was counted a few times. The V and J genes are TRBV4-2 and TRBJ1-5; no firm D call. With 3 bases removed from V and 4 bases from J, the gap between germline ends came to 7 bases. Per germline, CDR1 LGHNA and CDR2 YNFKEQ. The CDR3 is made up of 13 amino acids. CDR3 in amino acids: CASSQGPNQPQHF. The CDR3 bases are TGTGCCAGCAGCCAGGGCCCAAATCAGCCCCAGCATTTT.

V is TRBV7-2 and J is TRBJ2-1; D gene unclear. V was clipped by 3 bases and J by 5 bases, with 8 bases between them. The CDR3 length is 13 residues. Germline CDR1 and CDR2: SGHTA and FQGNSA. The CDR3 here is CASSFRAHNEQFF. CDR3 DNA: TGTGCCAGCAGCTTTCGGGCCCACAATGAGCAGTTCTTC.

V usage is TRBV6-2 or TRBV6-3 and J usage is TRBJ1-2; D not certain. Trimming pared 2 bases from V and 8 bases from J, leaving 3 bases between. The germline CDR1 and CDR2 sequences are MNHEY and SVGEGT. This CDR3 comprises 10 residues. The CDR3 DNA follows: TGTGCCAGCAGTTACCCGGGCTACACCTTC. Translation gives CASSYPGYTF.

In this sample, this clonotype turned up once. The J gene is TRBJ2-5, the V gene TRBV5-1; TRBD2 matches at 9 bases. V dropped 6 bases and J dropped 4; count of bases not matched to a gene: 7. Germline CDR1 reads SGHRS; CDR2 reads YFSETQ. The CDR3 totals 14 residues. This CDR3 reads CASTGTSTAETQYF. CDR3 bases: TGCGCCAGCACCGGGACTAGCACAGCAGAGACCCAGTACTTC.

The V gene is TRBV24-1, the J gene TRBJ2-2, with D uncertain. The V and J ends lost 0 bases and 7 bases respectively, with 11 bases between them. This CDR3 spans 15 amino acids. In germline, CDR1 is KGHDR, CDR2 SFDVKD. For the CDR3, the DNA is TGTGCCACCAGTGATTTGGACGTGTCTATCGGGGAGCTGTTTTTT. Translating gives CATSDLDVSIGELFF.

The V and J genes are TRBV7-9 and TRBJ2-4; unclear D gene. The germline CDR1 and CDR2 sequences are SEHNR and FQNEAQ (reference sequence). V shed 1 base and J shed 6 bases, with 10 bases lying between them. The CDR3 has 14 residues. CDR3 protein: CASSLVADLNIQYF. DNA of the CDR3: TGTGCCAGCAGCTTAGTCGCAGATTTAAACATTCAGTACTTC.

V is TRBV7-7 and J is TRBJ1-5, with 7 bases fitting TRBD1. The germline V gene has CDR1 SSHAT and CDR2 FNYEAQ (reference sequence). V was clipped by 5 bases and J by 4 bases; unmatched bases: 8. The CDR3 has 15 amino acids. The CDR3 DNA is TGTGCCAGCAGCCCATGGGCAGGGGGTAATCAGCCCCAGCATTTT. Its translation: CASSPWAGGNQPQHF.

Here the CDR3 reads CASGPGENEQFF. The CDR3 DNA follows: TGCGCCAGCGGGCCGGGGGAAAATGAGCAGTTCTTC. The chain recombines TRBV10-2 with TRBJ2-1; tentative D call: TRBD2 (6 bases). Germline V gene sequence: CDR1 WSHSY, CDR2 SAAADI. Deletions cut 8 bases from V and 7 bases from J, with 12 bases between. The CDR3 consists of 12 residues.